These T cell receptor beta chains were read from a single sample in a study of blood T cell repertoires in COVID-19. Assay: immunoSEQ multiplex PCR; the TCRdb copy retains only in-frame clones and omits some. The table shows about 250,000 clones, with less than 90% occurring only once. Input material: PBMCs or T cells enriched from blood (not recorded which). These receptors were obtained from a woman in her forties or fifties who had recovered from COVID-19. The CDR3 runs from the conserved cysteine through the conserved F or W. The D gene is left open where the match is weak. Size is omitted from some rows. Given values are once, few, many or a class for expanded clones.

D gene | J gene | V gene | clone size | CDR3 DNA | CDR3 protein
. | TRBJ1-2 | TRBV2 | . | TGTGCGACCAAAGAAGGGAGGGCTGGGAGTTATGGCTACACCTTC | CATKEGRAGSYGYTF
. | TRBJ2-1 | TRBV27 | once | TGTGCCAGCAGTTTATGGCTGGAGGCGGGAAGGGGTGGTGAGCAGTTCTTC | CASSLWLEAGRGGEQFF
TRBD1 | TRBJ1-2 | TRBV7-2 | . | TGTGCCAGCAGCTTAGTCGACAGGGGGCAGGGCTATGGCTACACCTTC | CASSLVDRGQGYGYTF
TRBD2 | TRBJ2-7 | TRBV3-1/TRBV3-2 | . | TGTGCCAGCAGCCAAGTTAGCGGGTCCCTCGAGCAGTACTTC | CASSQVSGSLEQYF
. | TRBJ2-1 | TRBV19 | . | TGTGCCAGTAGTACCGGGACTTCCTACAATGAGCAGTTCTTC | CASSTGTSYNEQFF
. | TRBJ2-7 | TRBV21-1 | . | TGTGCCAGAGTTATAGTGGTGATTTCCTACGAGCAGTACTTC | CARVIVVISYEQYF
TRBD2 | TRBJ2-5 | TRBV14 | . | TGTGCCAGCAGCCACGGACTAGTTGAGACCCAGTACTTC | CASSHGLVETQYF
. | TRBJ1-4 | TRBV7-2 | . | TGTGCCAGCAGCTTACAGCCGGGGAATAATGAAAAACTGTTTTTT | CASSLQPGNNEKLFF
. | TRBJ2-7 | TRBV9 | . | TGTGCCAGCAGCCCACAGGCGAGCGACGGCGAGCAGTACTTC | CASSPQASDGEQYF
TRBD2 | TRBJ2-1 | TRBV5-1 | . | TGCGCCAGCAGCTTGGGTCTAGCGGATGACAATGAGCAGTTCTTC | CASSLGLADDNEQFF
. | TRBJ1-6 | TRBV7-9 | . | TGTGCCAGCAGCTTAGGGGCCGATAATTCACCCCTCCACTTT | CASSLGADNSPLHF
. | TRBJ1-2 | TRBV18 | . | TGTGCCAGCTCACCCGGACAGCCAAATCACTATGGCTACACCTTC | CASSPGQPNHYGYTF
. | TRBJ2-3 | TRBV7-2 | once | TGTGCCAGCAGTCGTCATACGCAGTATTTT | CASSRHTQYF
TRBD2 | TRBJ2-1 | TRBV27 | . | TGTGCCAGCAGTTTTAGCGGGGGCCCCTACAATGAGCAGTTCTTC | CASSFSGGPYNEQFF
. | TRBJ2-7 | TRBV10-3 | once | TGTGCCATCAGCCAAGGACAGTTGAGTTACGAGCAGTACTTC | CAISQGQLSYEQYF
TRBD2 | TRBJ2-7 | TRBV7-2 | few | TGTGCCAGCAGCTTGAGCCCGGGACTAGTAATCATGGAGCAGTACTTC | CASSLSPGLVIMEQYF
. | TRBJ2-2 | TRBV29-1 | . | TGCAGCGTTGGTCAGGACACCGGGGAGCTGTTTTTT | CSVGQDTGELFF
. | TRBJ2-7 | TRBV6-2/TRBV6-3 | . | TGTGCCAGCAGTTCGCCTTTAGCGGTTGCCTACGAGCAGTACTTC | CASSSPLAVAYEQYF
. | TRBJ2-7 | TRBV28 | . | TGTGCCAGCAACATAGCAAACTCCTACGAGCAGTACTTC | CASNIANSYEQYF
TRBD1 | TRBJ1-6 | TRBV5-5 | . | TGTGCCAGCAGCCCTACTGGAGTTCCGGGACAGAATTCACCCCTCCACTTT | CASSPTGVPGQNSPLHF
TRBD1 | TRBJ2-7 | TRBV12-5 | . | TGTGCTAGTGGTTTGTTAATACCGGGACAGGGTTCTGTCGAGCAGTACTTC | CASGLLIPGQGSVEQYF
TRBD1 | TRBJ2-5 | TRBV27 | . | TGTGCCAGCAGTTTTGTTTGGGACAGGGGGTTCGAGACCCAGTACTTC | CASSFVWDRGFETQYF
. | TRBJ1-6 | TRBV7-2 | . | TGTGCCAGCAGCTACAGTCATTCACCCCTCCACTTT | CASSYSHSPLHF
. | TRBJ1-1 | TRBV6-5 | . | TGTGCCGCAAAACAGGAGATGAACACTGAAGCTTTCTTT | CAAKQEMNTEAFF
. | TRBJ2-1 | TRBV24-1 | . | TGTGCCACCAGTGATCGACAGAATTCCTACAATGAGCAGTTCTTC | CATSDRQNSYNEQFF
TRBD1 | TRBJ1-2 | TRBV6-2/TRBV6-3 | . | TGTGCCAGCAGTCCCGGGACAGCTAACTATGGCTACACCTTC | CASSPGTANYGYTF
. | TRBJ2-7 | TRBV18 | . | TGTGCCAGCTCACCCCAAACAGGGAGCTCCTACGAGCAGTACTTC | CASSPQTGSSYEQYF
. | TRBJ1-2 | TRBV7-2 | . | TGTGCCAGCAGCTTAGAAGGGGGTGATTATGGCTACACCTTC | CASSLEGGDYGYTF
TRBD1 | TRBJ2-2 | TRBV6-5 | . | TGTGCCAGCAGACAGACAGGGTTGGACACCGGGGAGCTGTTTTTT | CASRQTGLDTGELFF
. | TRBJ2-7 | TRBV11-2 | . | TGTGCCAGTGGGGGGTCTTTCTCCTACGAGCAGTACTTC | CASGGSFSYEQYF
. | TRBJ2-7 | TRBV30 | . | TGTGCCTGGAGTGAGAGTCTAAATATTAACGAGCAGTACTTC | CAWSESLNINEQYF
TRBD1 | TRBJ1-1 | TRBV29-1 | once | TGCAGCGCGGTAGCAGGGGGCAAGGGCACTGAAGCTTTCTTT | CSAVAGGKGTEAFF
. | TRBJ2-7 | TRBV28 | . | TGTGCCAGCAGTGGATGGGCATACGAGCAGTACTTC | CASSGWAYEQYF
. | TRBJ2-1 | TRBV11-3 | once | TGTGCCAGCAGTTCTAGATCTTTCTACAATGAGCAGTTCTTC | CASSSRSFYNEQFF
TRBD1 | TRBJ1-1 | TRBV5-1 | few | TGCGCCAGCAGCCCGGACAGGGGTACTGAAGCTTTCTTT | CASSPDRGTEAFF
TRBD1 | TRBJ2-2 | TRBV29-1 | . | TGCAGCGTGGGCACAGGGGGCCTGAACACCGGGGAGCTGTTTTTT | CSVGTGGLNTGELFF
. | TRBJ1-5 | TRBV19 | once | TGTGCCAGTACTAACACAGGAGACAATCAGCCCCAGCATTTT | CASTNTGDNQPQHF
. | TRBJ1-1 | TRBV19 | few | TGTGCCAGTAGTATGCAGAATTCGAACACTGAAGCTTTCTTT | CASSMQNSNTEAFF
TRBD1 | TRBJ1-5 | TRBV11-2 | . | TGTGCCAGCAGCCGAGACAGGGGGACAGAGCCCCAGCATTTT | CASSRDRGTEPQHF
TRBD2 | TRBJ2-1 | TRBV28 | . | TGTGCCAGCCACAGTAGCGGGGGCTCCTACAATGAGCAGTTCTTC | CASHSSGGSYNEQFF
. | TRBJ1-5 | TRBV19 | . | TGTGCCAGTAGTATGGGGCAGGGTTTAATCAATCAGCCCCAGCATTTT | CASSMGQGLINQPQHF
. | TRBJ1-1 | TRBV9 | . | TGTGCCAGCAGCGTCACAGGGTTCGCCACTGAAGCTTTCTTT | CASSVTGFATEAFF
. | TRBJ1-5 | TRBV7-9 | . | TGTGCCAGCAGCTTTCAAGGCAGGGAGGATCAGCCCCAGCATTTT | CASSFQGREDQPQHF
. | TRBJ1-1 | TRBV19 | . | TGTGCCAGTGGGGTCGGGGGGAGTGGCACTGAAGCTTTCTTT | CASGVGGSGTEAFF
. | TRBJ2-7 | TRBV18 | . | TGTGCCAGCTCACCACGGTACAACGAGCAGTACTTC | CASSPRYNEQYF
. | TRBJ1-2 | TRBV5-1 | . | TGCGCCAGCGCCACATCGGACAGTCTCCTTGGCTACACCTTC | CASATSDSLLGYTF
TRBD1 | TRBJ1-1 | TRBV12-3/TRBV12-4 | . | TGTGCCAGCAGGCGGACAGGGAACACTGAAGCTTTCTTT | CASRRTGNTEAFF
TRBD1 | TRBJ1-1 | TRBV6-4 | once | TGTGCCAGTCCCCGGGACAGTCACCTGAACACTGAAGCTTTCTTT | CASPRDSHLNTEAFF
. | TRBJ2-1 | TRBV7-2 | once | TGTGCCAGCAGCTTACAACTACCCTCGGATGAGCAGTTCTTC | CASSLQLPSDEQFF
. | TRBJ2-7 | TRBV5-1 | . | TGCGCCAGCAGCGTCAACCAGGGTAACGGTCGCTACGAGCAGTACTTC | CASSVNQGNGRYEQYF
TRBD2 | TRBJ2-7 | TRBV27 | . | TGTGCCAGCAGTGCGGGACTAGCGGTTAATAAGCAGTACTTC | CASSAGLAVNKQYF
. | TRBJ1-4 | TRBV11-2 | . | TGTGCCAGCAGATCTCCAGGGCTCGCTAATGAAAAACTGTTTTTT | CASRSPGLANEKLFF
. | TRBJ1-5 | TRBV7-2 | . | TGTGCCAGCAGCCTGATGGAGGTGAATCAGCCCCAGCATTTT | CASSLMEVNQPQHF
. | TRBJ2-1 | TRBV28 | . | TGTGCCAGCAGTCTACACTACGCGGCTGGCAATGAGCAGTTCTTC | CASSLHYAAGNEQFF
. | TRBJ1-6 | TRBV7-3 | few | TGTGCCAGCAGCTTAATGAGGGATTCACCCCTCCACTTT | CASSLMRDSPLHF
. | TRBJ1-1 | TRBV19 | . | TGTGCCAGTAGTACGCAGACATTGAACACTGAAGCTTTCTTT | CASSTQTLNTEAFF
TRBD1 | TRBJ1-2 | TRBV9 | . | TGTGCCAGCCGCGGGGGACAGGGGGCGAGGGGCTACACCTTC | CASRGGQGARGYTF
. | TRBJ2-1 | TRBV11-1 | . | TGTGCCAGCAGCCCAGGGACTCTCGGCAATGAGCAGTTCTTC | CASSPGTLGNEQFF
. | TRBJ1-6 | TRBV7-2 | . | TGTGCCAGCAGCTTAACAGACCCGTATAATTCACCCCTCCACTTT | CASSLTDPYNSPLHF
. | TRBJ1-5 | TRBV28 | . | TGTGCCAGCAGCTCCCCGCGGGGAGTTGGTCAGCCCCAGCATTTT | CASSSPRGVGQPQHF